This T cell receptor beta chain was sequenced in a study of blood T cell repertoires in COVID-19. Using immunoSEQ multiplex PCR, the repertoire was profiled, and TCRdb retains in-frame clones only, with some absent. Counted here are approximately 160,000 clones, around 84% occurring once; the ten biggest clones make up approximately 7.3%. With 6 bases removed from V and 4 bases from J, the gap between germline ends came to 16 bases. In germline, CDR1 is MNHEY, CDR2 SVGEGT. The CDR3 sequence is 15 residues long. The J gene is TRBJ1-5, the V gene TRBV6-2 or TRBV6-3, with D possibly being TRBD1 (6 bases). The TCR was taken from a man aged 50 to 60 who had recovered from COVID-19. Sequenced sample: PBMCs or T cells enriched from blood (not recorded which). As DNA, the CDR3 is TGTGCCAGCAGCACCGGGACACTAGGGAATCAGCCCCAGCATTTT. Translation: CASSTGTLGNQPQHF.